The 24 T cell receptor beta chains below come from one sample, sequenced in a study of human T cells and chemical hapten exposure. TCRdb reanalysed the RACE reads using MiXCR and keeps one entry per CDR3 protein. The table lists 95,000 or so distinct CDR3 sequences, about an eighth of them singletons. The time point here: patch test 2, 6 weeks after DPC sensitization. Treatment defined: therapeutic diphenylcyclopropenone sensitization with weekly scalp DPC. The sample in question was whole blood, obtained in connection with sensitization to the hapten diphenylcyclopropenone (DPC). Receptors originate from a woman between 40 and 50 years old with alopecia areata. Some clones in this sample may be carry-over from other donors' samples.

This clonotype was recorded a few times. The chain uses TRBV27 and TRBJ2-1; possible D gene TRBD1, 5 bases. V gave up 3 bases and J gave up 8 bases, with 14 bases separating them. CDR3 size: 14 residues. CDR1 is MNHEY, CDR2 SMNVEV, per germline (reference sequence). Here the CDR3 DNA reads TGTGCCAGCAGTTTGGGGCAGGGTATAGATGAGCAGTTCTTC. Its protein is CASSLGQGIDEQFF.

The table lists this clonotype with a few counts. V usage is TRBV5-4 and J usage is TRBJ1-1; D gene unclear. CDR1 and CDR2 (germline): SGHNT, YYREEE (reference sequence). Deletions cut 2 bases from V and 0 bases from J, with 5 bases between. The CDR3 spans 13 residues. CDR3 nucleotide sequence: TGTGCCAGCAGCTTTCAGGTGAACACTGAAGCTTTCTTT. The encoded protein is CASSFQVNTEAFF. Combining the CDR3 with reference TRBV5-4 and TRBJ1-1 gives the whole variable domain ETGVTQSPTHLIKTRGQQVTLRCSSQSGHNTVSWYQQALGQGPQFIFQYYREEENGRGNFPPRFSGLQFPNYSSELNVNALELDDSALYLCASSFQVNTEAFFGQGTRLTVV.

This clonotype was detected ten times or more. This chain uses TRBV19 with TRBJ1-5, with D maybe TRBD1 (6 bases). This CDR3 has 15 amino acids. V lost 7 bases and J 2 bases, leaving 15 bases between the germline ends. In germline, CDR1 is LNHDA, CDR2 SQIVND (reference sequence). The CDR3 sequence is CASTQRTVGNQPQHF. Here the CDR3 DNA reads TGTGCCAGTACCCAGCGGACAGTGGGCAATCAGCCCCAGCATTTT.

J is TRBJ1-2 and V is TRBV20-1; TRBD1 is a possible D gene (5 bases). This CDR3 spans 11 amino acids. Trimming took off 4 bases at V and 7 bases at J, with 10 bases between the two ends. Germline V lookup: CDR1 DFQATT, CDR2 SNEGSKA (reference sequence). The CDR3, as DNA: TGCAGTGCTACGGCAGGGAGTGGCTACACCTTC. Its translation: CSATAGSGYTF.

This clonotype has at least ten counts. V usage is TRBV9 and J usage is TRBJ2-5; 11 bases line up with TRBD2. This CDR3 region has 16 residues. V was pared by 4 bases and J by 1 base, with 6 bases of the junction left unmatched. Germline CDR1 SGDLS, CDR2 YYNGEE. CDR3 coding DNA: TGTGCCAGCAGCCCACGACTAGCGGGGCGCCAAGAGACCCAGTACTTC. Protein: CASSPRLAGRQETQYF.

This clonotype was recorded many times. The genes are TRBV6-2 or TRBV6-3 and TRBJ1-2; D gene uncertain. Germline V gives CDR1 MNHEY, CDR2 SVGEGT. Deletions cut 0 bases from V and 6 bases from J, with 8 bases between. This CDR3 spans 13 amino acids. CDR3: CASSYSETDGYTF. CDR3 bases: TGTGCCAGCAGTTACTCTGAAACAGATGGCTACACCTTC.

Remarks on this clonotype: A much larger clone differs by one base, so this may be a read error. This chain's CDR3 is CASSQGGELAVGGLFF. As DNA, the CDR3 is TGTGCCAGCAGCCAGGGGGGCGAGTTGGCGGTCGGGGGGCTGTTTTTT. The rearrangement uses TRBV4-2 and TRBJ2-2; TRBD1 or TRBD2 may be the D gene (6 bases each). This CDR3 is 16 amino acids long. Germline V gene data show CDR1 as LGHNA and CDR2 as YNFKEQ.

The V gene is TRBV10-3, the J gene TRBJ2-7; D is possibly TRBD1 (5 bases). Germline V CDR1 and CDR2: ENHRY, SYGVKD. The CDR3 has 14 amino acids. V was cut by 3 bases and J by 0 bases, with 9 bases left in between. The CDR3 bases are TGTGCCATCAGTGAAGGACATAGCTCCTACGAGCAGTACTTC. Translating it yields CAISEGHSSYEQYF.

The table lists this clonotype with a few counts. This chain uses TRBV4-1 with TRBJ2-7, with 8 positions matching TRBD2. The V gene's germline CDR1 is MGHRA and CDR2 YSYEKL. The CDR3 extends over 13 amino acids. V shed 6 bases and J 3 bases; nucleotides not matched to a gene: 4. This chain's CDR3 is CASSRGLDYEQYF. CDR3 bases: TGCGCCAGCAGTCGGGGACTAGACTACGAGCAGTACTTC.

The chain recombines TRBV19 with TRBJ2-2; TRBD1 aligns across 7 bases. V was clipped by 5 bases and J by 2 bases; unmatched bases: 8. Germline V gene lookup returns CDR1 LNHDA and CDR2 SQIVND (reference sequence). The CDR3 is 16 residues long. CDR3 DNA: TGTGCCAGTAGTGTCAGACAGGGTGACAACACCGGGGAGCTGTTTTTT. It encodes CASSVRQGDNTGELFF. Supplemented by reference TRBV19 and TRBJ2-2, the full variable domain reads DGGITQSPKYLFRKEGQNVTLSCEQNLNHDAMYWYRQDPGQGLRLIYYSQIVNDFQKGDIAEGYSVSREKKESFPLTVTSAQKNPTAFYLCASSVRQGDNTGELFFGEGSRLTVL.

This clonotype was seen repeatedly, ten times or more. This chain uses TRBV30 with TRBJ2-7; a weak D match, TRBD2 (5 bases). Deletions cut 3 bases from V and 3 bases from J, with 27 bases between. Germline assignment: CDR1 GTSNPN and CDR2 SVGIG (reference sequence). The CDR3 consists of 18 residues. The CDR3 protein is CAWSGVASIENRLYEQYF. CDR3 coding DNA: TGTGCCTGGAGCGGAGTGGCTAGCATAGAAAATAGACTCTACGAGCAGTACTTC.

V usage is TRBV5-1 and J usage is TRBJ1-5, with TRBD1 matching over 9 bases. Germline V CDR1 and CDR2: SGHRS, YFSETQ. The CDR3 is 17 residues long. The V segment lost 4 bases and the J segment 0 bases; nucleotides outside the gene matches: 8. Here the CDR3 DNA reads TGCGCCAGCAGCCCCGGGACAGGGAAATATAGCAATCAGCCCCAGCATTTT. Protein: CASSPGTGKYSNQPQHF.

The chain links TRBV10-3 to TRBJ2-7, with D possibly matching TRBD1 (5 bases). This CDR3 has 16 residues. Germline values: CDR1 ENHRY, CDR2 SYGVKD. Trimming took 3 bases from V and 3 from J, leaving 18 bases between them. The CDR3, as DNA: TGTGCCATCAGTGAAGGGGTCCCTCAATCGGGCTACGAGCAGTACTTC. Translation: CAISEGVPQSGYEQYF.

This chain links TRBV12-3 or TRBV12-4 with TRBJ1-1, with 7 positions matching TRBD1. V shed 6 bases and J 3 bases; nucleotides not matched to a gene: 7. The CDR3 extends over 14 amino acids. The CDR3 sequence: CASSPTGAHTEAFF. CDR3 nucleotide sequence: TGTGCCAGCAGCCCTACAGGGGCTCACACTGAAGCTTTCTTT.

This rearrangement joins TRBV29-1 to TRBJ1-2, with a tentative D call TRBD1 (5 bases). Trimming left V 6 bases short and J 8 bases short, with 22 bases between. The CDR3 covers 14 residues. The germline gives CDR1 SQVTM, CDR2 ANQGSEA. The CDR3 spells CSVAAGTPLGGYTF. The CDR3 DNA follows: TGCAGCGTGGCGGCCGGGACGCCTTTAGGGGGCTACACCTTC.

The V and J genes are TRBV10-3 and TRBJ2-7; 10 positions match TRBD1. The CDR3 sequence is 14 residues long. Germline assignment: CDR1 ENHRY and CDR2 SYGVKD. J lost 5 bases, V lost 3 bases, and 4 bases had no gene match. The CDR3 nucleotides read TGTGCCATCAGTGAAAGGACAGGGGGAGACGAGCAGTACTTC. Protein: CAISERTGGDEQYF.

This clonotype was detected ten times or more. V and J are TRBV18 and TRBJ2-5; possibly TRBD2 for D (7 bases). This CDR3 has 15 residues. Germline-derived CDR1 and CDR2 are KGHSH and LQKENI. V dropped 3 bases and J dropped 3 bases, with 14 bases sitting between them. The CDR3 sequence is CASSPSRGGEETQYF. The CDR3, as DNA: TGTGCCAGCTCACCCTCAAGGGGGGGGGAAGAGACCCAGTACTTC.

This clonotype was counted only a few times. The chain employs TRBV9 and TRBJ2-7, with a tentative D call TRBD1 (5 bases). The CDR3 is made up of 14 amino acids. V was cut by 0 bases and J by 1 base, with 8 bases left in between. Germline CDR1 and CDR2: SGDLS and YYNGEE. CDR3 sequence (DNA): TGTGCCAGCAGCGTAGAGTCAGGGTCCTACGAGCAGTACTTC. It translates to CASSVESGSYEQYF.

This clonotype was detected a few times. This sequence joins TRBV6-1 and TRBJ2-1; 8 bases are a match to TRBD2. This CDR3 region has 16 residues. The V and J ends lost 2 bases and 0 bases, in that order; junction bases with no gene match: 3. Germline V gene data show CDR1 as MNHNS and CDR2 as SASEGT. In nucleotides, the CDR3 is TGTGCCAGCAGTGAATTTCGGGGGGGCTCCTACAATGAGCAGTTCTTC. Protein product: CASSEFRGGSYNEQFF.

This clonotype was seen ten or more times. V and J are TRBV6-1 and TRBJ2-1; 8 positions agree with TRBD1. Trimming cost V 6 bases and J 8 bases; bases outside gene matches: 9. This CDR3 region has 14 residues. Germline V gives CDR1 MNHNS, CDR2 SASEGT. This CDR3 reads CASRIADRGDEQFF. The CDR3 DNA follows: TGTGCCAGCAGGATAGCCGACAGGGGCGATGAGCAGTTCTTC.

The chain employs TRBV5-4 and TRBJ2-3; D ambiguous. CDR1 and CDR2 from the germline V gene are SGHNT and YYREEE (reference sequence). The CDR3 has 12 amino acids. V was pared by 3 bases and J by 1 base, with 3 bases between. The CDR3 spells CASSSRTDTQYF. The CDR3 coding sequence is TGTGCCAGCAGCTCACGCACAGATACGCAGTATTTT.

This clonotype was counted between two and nine times. This chain uses TRBV14 with TRBJ1-1; unclear D gene. Between the trimmed V and J ends, which lost 4 bases and 1 base, there was a span of 10 bases. Germline-derived CDR1 and CDR2 are SGHDN and FVKESK. This CDR3 contains 14 residues. This CDR3 is CASSPETPNTEAFF. The CDR3 DNA is TGTGCCAGCAGCCCCGAGACACCGAACACTGAAGCTTTCTTT.

This clonotype was recorded many times. This chain links TRBV6-2 or TRBV6-3 with TRBJ2-2, with a possible D match to TRBD2 (5 bases). CDR1 is MNHEY and CDR2 is SVGEGT in the germline V gene. The CDR3 totals 15 residues. Between the trimmed V and J ends, which lost 3 bases and 6 bases, there was a span of 14 bases. The CDR3 nucleotides read TGTGCCAGCAGTTATCTAAGCGGCCATTCCGGGGAGCTGTTTTTT. Translated: CASSYLSGHSGELFF.

The chain carries TRBV5-4 and TRBJ2-5; D perhaps matches TRBD1 (5 bases). Germline V lookup: CDR1 SGHNT, CDR2 YYREEE (reference sequence). The CDR3 has 15 residues. With 3 bases removed from V and 0 bases from J, the gap between germline ends came to 12 bases. DNA of the CDR3: TGTGCCAGCAGCTCCCGGCTGACAGACCAAGAGACCCAGTACTTC. This translates into CASSSRLTDQETQYF.